These 2 T cell receptor beta chains were sequenced from one sample in a study of T cells after yellow fever vaccination (dated by TCRdb to the late 2010s). The sample's treatment or condition label, in plain terms: live attenuated yellow fever vaccine strain. Library method: 5' RACE. The sample was run on an Illumina HiSeq 2500. The raw public data were reprocessed by TCRdb itself: fastp quality trimming at Q25, MiXCR clonotype calling, in-frame beta chains only. CDR3 protein duplicates are merged, each entry listing the most common genes and DNA. The sample table shows around 88,000 distinct CDR3 sequences, and 13% are seen once. The top ten hold around 23% of the sample. The source material was CD8+ T cells not binding an NS4B(214-222) dextramer, sorted from PBMCs, sampled approximately 20 days after the first yellow fever vaccination. The cell subset or site label for this specimen denotes: NS4B epitope dextramer-negative CD8 T cells. These receptors were collected from a man between 18 and 29 years old who received the YFV17D yellow fever vaccine.

The chain employs TRBV4-2 and TRBJ2-7, with D possibly matching TRBD1 (6 bases). The germline V and J ends were trimmed by 0 bases and 6 bases, with 9 bases remaining between them. The CDR3 runs 13 residues. Germline V gene sequence: CDR1 LGHNA, CDR2 YNFKEQ. CDR3 sequence (DNA): TGTGCCAGCAGCCAAGATACAGGGTTCGAGCAGTACTTC. Amino acids: CASSQDTGFEQYF.

A few counts support this clonotype. This sequence joins TRBV6-1 and TRBJ2-7; 8 nucleotides line up with TRBD1. Germline V gene data show CDR1 as MNHNS and CDR2 as SASEGT. This CDR3 contains 13 residues. J lost 5 bases, V lost 5 bases, and 5 bases had no gene match. DNA of the CDR3: TGTGCCAGCAGTCGACCAGGGGGCGACGAGCAGTACTTC. It encodes CASSRPGGDEQYF.